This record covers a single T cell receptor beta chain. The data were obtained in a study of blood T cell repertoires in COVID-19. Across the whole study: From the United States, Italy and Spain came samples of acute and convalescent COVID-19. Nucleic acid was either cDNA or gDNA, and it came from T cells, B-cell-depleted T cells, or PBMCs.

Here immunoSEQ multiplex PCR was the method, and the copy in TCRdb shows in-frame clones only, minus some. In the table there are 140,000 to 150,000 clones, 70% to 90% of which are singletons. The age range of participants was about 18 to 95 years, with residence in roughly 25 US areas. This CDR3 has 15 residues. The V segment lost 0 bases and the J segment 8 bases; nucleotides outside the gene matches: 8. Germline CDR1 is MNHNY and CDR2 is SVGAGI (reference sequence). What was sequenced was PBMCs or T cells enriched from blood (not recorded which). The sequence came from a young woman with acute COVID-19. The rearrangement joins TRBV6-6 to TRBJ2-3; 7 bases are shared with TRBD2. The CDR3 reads CASSYSGGSQGTQYF. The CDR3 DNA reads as TGTGCCAGCAGTTACTCGGGGGGGAGTCAGGGTACGCAGTATTTT.